The 31 T cell receptor beta chains below come from one sample, sequenced in a study of cytotoxic CD8 clonotypes in ibrutinib-treated CLL. Sequencing was performed with immunoSEQ multiplex PCR; in TCRdb, only in-frame clones are kept and a portion is missing. The sample shows fewer than 400,000 clones, 67% of them seen only once. The specimen was PBMCs, collected after 36 months of ibrutinib treatment. The receptors originated from a human donor with chronic lymphocytic leukemia.

This clone was seen only a few times. One end of the junction does not line up with germline, which may come from a read error. The gene calls are TRBV6-1 and TRBJ2-1, with TRBD2 identical over 8 bases. Germline CDR1 and CDR2: MNHNS and SASEGT. CDR3 size: 17 residues. The CDR3 region has the DNA TGTGCCATCAGTGTTTTCGATTTTGGGACTAGGAAACTTGAGCAGTTCTTC. Translated: CAISVFDFGTRKLEQFF.

The chain couples TRBV9 to TRBJ1-1; maybe TRBD1 (6 bases). The CDR3 spans 12 residues. Per the germline V gene, CDR1 is SGDLS and CDR2 is YYNGEE. Trimming removed 5 bases from V and 8 bases from J, with 13 bases in between. CDR3 amino acids: CASRTGLGEAFF. CDR3 DNA: TGTGCCAGCAGGACAGGCCTGGGGGAAGCTTTCTTT.

The V call is TRBV11-2, the J call TRBJ2-7, with 7 bases matching TRBD1. In germline, CDR1 is SGHAT, CDR2 FQNNGV. J was trimmed by 2 bases and V by 5 bases; bases with no gene match: 9. The CDR3 totals 15 residues. CDR3 region: CASSRGQINPYEQYF. In DNA, the CDR3 is TGTGCCAGCAGCCGGGGACAGATCAACCCCTACGAGCAGTACTTC.

The chain employs TRBV19 and TRBJ1-1; TRBD1 matches at 9 bases. The germline V gene has CDR1 LNHDA and CDR2 SQIVND (reference sequence). V was clipped by 5 bases and J by 4 bases; unmatched bases: 8. The CDR3 loop spans 15 amino acids. The CDR3 DNA reads TGTGCCAGTAGTCCTCGGGACAGGGTTTTCACTGAAGCTTTCTTT. As protein: CASSPRDRVFTEAFF.

The chain recombines TRBV6-6 with TRBJ1-1, with 8 bases fitting TRBD1. Losses at the gene ends were 2 bases for V and 5 bases for J; bases not matched to a gene: 7. The CDR3 runs to 15 residues. Germline-derived CDR1 and CDR2 are MNHNY and SVGAGI (reference sequence). The CDR3 loop is CASSYPPGGNTEAFF. CDR3 DNA sequence: TGTGCCAGCAGTTACCCCCCAGGGGGCAATACTGAAGCTTTCTTT.

The rearrangement joins TRBV11-2 to TRBJ1-4, with a tentative D call TRBD1 (5 bases). CDR1 is SGHAT and CDR2 is FQNNGV in the germline V gene. V shed 5 bases and J shed 2 bases, with 12 bases lying between them. The CDR3 runs to 15 residues. CDR3 residues: CASSPPGVTNEKLFF. The DNA of the CDR3 is TGTGCCAGCAGCCCGCCGGGGGTCACTAATGAAAAACTGTTTTTT.

The chain carries TRBV11-3 and TRBJ1-3; possibly TRBD1 for D (6 bases). The CDR3 length is 15 residues. The ends were cut back, 4 bases at V and 0 bases at J, with 10 bases in the middle. The germline V gene encodes CDR1 SGHNT and CDR2 YENEEA. The DNA for the CDR3 is TGTGCCAGCAGCTCCACAGGGATCTCTGGAAACACCATATATTTT. Encoded protein: CASSSTGISGNTIYF.

The CDR3 sequence is CASSLVGAGTYEQYF. The DNA of the CDR3 is TGTGCCAGCAGCTTAGTGGGAGCGGGAACCTACGAGCAGTACTTC. V is TRBV7-6 and J is TRBJ2-7, with 7 bases that match TRBD2. The germline V gene encodes CDR1 SGHVS and CDR2 FNYEAQ. V lost 1 base to trimming and J lost 2 bases; unmatched junction nucleotides: 5. The CDR3 is made up of 15 amino acids.

The rearrangement uses TRBV7-9 and TRBJ2-7, with 10 bases lining up with TRBD1. The CDR3 length is 15 residues. Trimming at V came to 5 bases and at J to 3 bases, leaving 7 bases not matched to a gene. Looked up from germline, CDR1 is SEHNR and CDR2 is FQNEAQ (reference sequence). The CDR3 loop reads CASSPDRGMLYEQYF. The CDR3 coding sequence is TGTGCCAGCAGCCCGGACAGGGGGATGCTCTACGAGCAGTACTTC.

The chain recombines TRBV7-9 with TRBJ1-2, with TRBD1 as a possible D gene (6 bases). V was shortened by 2 bases and J by 5 bases, with 15 bases between the two germline ends. The germline V gene encodes CDR1 SEHNR and CDR2 FQNEAQ (reference sequence). This CDR3 has 15 amino acids. The CDR3 region has the DNA TGTGCCAGCAGCTTATCTAGCAGGGGATCGTATGGCTACACCTTC. This codes for CASSLSSRGSYGYTF.

This clone was picked up a small number of times. This chain links TRBV6-6 with TRBJ2-5; D is unclear. Trimming left V 0 bases short and J 5 bases short, with 7 bases between. There are 13 residues in the CDR3. Germline V lookup: CDR1 MNHNY, CDR2 SVGAGI (reference sequence). In DNA form, the CDR3 reads TGTGCCAGCAGTTACTCCGGCGTGGAGACCCAGTACTTC. It encodes CASSYSGVETQYF.

This clone appeared a few times. This chain uses TRBV7-6 with TRBJ2-3; D may be TRBD1 (5 bases). Germline CDR1 and CDR2: SGHVS and FNYEAQ. With 1 base removed from V and 3 bases from J, the gap between germline ends came to 11 bases. CDR3 length: 15 residues. The CDR3 spells CASSLGVGATDTQYF. In DNA form, the CDR3 reads TGTGCCAGCAGCTTAGGGGTTGGGGCTACAGATACGCAGTATTTT.

The chain recombines TRBV14 with TRBJ2-2; D gene unclear. CDR1 is SGHDN and CDR2 is FVKESK in the germline V gene. Trimming took off 0 bases at V and 5 bases at J, with 13 bases between the two ends. This CDR3 is 16 amino acids long. The CDR3 DNA sequence: TGTGCCAGCAGCCAAGATGGATTCCTTTTGACCGGGGAGCTGTTTTTT. This codes for CASSQDGFLLTGELFF. Full variable domain (rest looked up from reference TRBV14 and TRBJ2-2): EAGVTQFPSHSVIEKGQTVTLRCDPISGHDNLYWYRRVMGKEIKFLLHFVKESKQDESGMPNNRFLAERTGGTYSTLKVQPAELEDSGVYFCASSQDGFLLTGELFFGEGSRLTVL.

This clone has only a few counts. The V gene is TRBV19, the J gene TRBJ1-5, with D uncertain. Germline CDR1 LNHDA, CDR2 SQIVND (reference sequence). V lost 8 bases and J lost 2, with 10 bases in between. There are 13 residues in the CDR3. The DNA for the CDR3 is TGTGCCAGTTCCCGTCGAGGCAATCAGCCCCAGCATTTT. The encoded protein is CASSRRGNQPQHF.

This rearrangement joins TRBV7-9 to TRBJ2-2; no reliable D call. This CDR3 region has 13 residues. Germline-derived CDR1 and CDR2 are SEHNR and FQNEAQ (reference sequence). Trimming removed 2 bases from V and 4 bases from J, with 5 bases in between. CDR3 nucleotide sequence: TGTGCCAGCAGCTTATTAGTCACCGGGGAGCTGTTTTTT. Encoded protein: CASSLLVTGELFF.

The rearrangement uses TRBV29-1 and TRBJ1-1; D remains ambiguous. The CDR3 consists of 14 residues. V was cut by 7 bases and J by 1 base, with 16 bases left in between. Germline CDR1 is SQVTM and CDR2 is ANQGSEA. The CDR3, as DNA: TGCAGCGGTGTGGCTAGTTTGGGGAACACTGAAGCTTTCTTT. Translating it yields CSGVASLGNTEAFF. Complete variable domain (other parts from reference TRBV29-1 and TRBJ1-1): SAVISQKPSRDICQRGTSLTIQCQVDSQVTMMFWYRQQPGQSLTLIATANQGSEATYESGFVIDKFPISRPNLTFSTLTVSNMSPEDSSIYLCSGVASLGNTEAFFGQGTRLTVV.

V and J are TRBV27 and TRBJ1-2; D may be TRBD1 (6 bases). The CDR3 consists of 15 residues. V was shortened by 2 bases and J by 4 bases, with 14 bases between the two germline ends. Germline V gene lookup returns CDR1 MNHEY and CDR2 SMNVEV (reference sequence). CDR3 region: CASSLTRGSAYGYTF. DNA for the CDR3: TGTGCCAGCAGTTTAACCAGGGGATCTGCCTATGGCTACACCTTC.

The rearrangement joins TRBV2 to TRBJ2-2, with D maybe TRBD2 (6 bases). This CDR3 region has 14 residues. Germline-derived CDR1 and CDR2 are SNHLY and FYNNEI. With 4 bases removed from V and 4 bases from J, the gap between germline ends came to 10 bases. In DNA form, the CDR3 reads TGTGCCAGCAGTGGCCGGAGGGCCACCGGGGAGCTGTTTTTT. Amino acid sequence: CASSGRRATGELFF.

This chain joins TRBV28 and TRBJ2-7; TRBD2 might be the D (6 bases). The V gene lost 3 bases and the J gene lost 1 base, with 10 bases spanning the gap. Germline V gene sequence: CDR1 MDHEN, CDR2 SYDVKM. This CDR3 has 14 amino acids. The CDR3 spells CASSFLGTSYEQYF. The CDR3 coding sequence is TGTGCCAGCAGTTTCCTGGGGACTTCCTACGAGCAGTACTTC.

This clone came up a few times. J is TRBJ1-2 and V is TRBV9; 11 bases line up with TRBD1. The CDR3 sequence is 15 residues long. Trimming cost V 3 bases and J 3 bases; bases outside gene matches: 4. Germline V CDR1 and CDR2: SGDLS, YYNGEE. CDR3 residues: CASSERTGGYYGYTF. In DNA form, the CDR3 reads TGTGCCAGCAGCGAGAGGACAGGGGGCTACTATGGCTACACCTTC.

V is TRBV6-1 and J is TRBJ2-6, with TRBD1 matching over 11 bases. Looked up from germline, CDR1 is MNHNS and CDR2 is SASEGT. V lost 4 bases, J lost 1 base, and 6 bases stayed unmatched. The CDR3 has 18 residues. The CDR3 loop is CASSARTGGASGANVLTF. The CDR3 region has the DNA TGTGCCAGCAGTGCCCGGACAGGGGGCGCGTCTGGGGCCAACGTCCTGACTTTC.

This clone was seen more than once but under ten times. The chain is built from TRBV4-1 and TRBJ2-1, with D unresolved. The CDR3 is 14 residues long. CDR1 and CDR2 from the germline V gene are MGHRA and YSYEKL. V gave up 4 bases and J gave up 6 bases, with 13 bases separating them. The CDR3 bases are TGCGCCAGCAGCCCCCACGCGAGGAGCAATGAGCAGTTCTTC. It yields the protein CASSPHARSNEQFF.

This clone showed up just once. This rearrangement joins TRBV28 to TRBJ2-7; 8 positions match TRBD2. With V trimmed by 9 bases and J by 3 bases, 10 bases remained unmatched. CDR1 is MDHEN, CDR2 SYDVKM, per germline. The CDR3 contains 14 residues. CDR3 amino acids: CARKRTSKIYEQYF. The CDR3 region has the DNA TGTGCCAGGAAGAGGACTAGCAAAATCTACGAGCAGTACTTC.

The sample holds a few counts of this clone. The chain combines TRBV9 with TRBJ1-2; D not certain. With 3 bases removed from V and 4 bases from J, the gap between germline ends came to 7 bases. Germline V gene lookup returns CDR1 SGDLS and CDR2 YYNGEE. The CDR3 runs to 12 residues. The chain's CDR3 is CASSAGGYGYTF. CDR3 bases: TGTGCCAGCAGCGCTGGCGGCTATGGCTACACCTTC.

With respect to this clone: Other DNA sequences in this sample translate to the same CDR3. J is TRBJ2-1 and V is TRBV5-1; 12 bases are a match to TRBD2. CDR1 is SGHRS and CDR2 is YFSETQ in the germline V gene. The ends lost 0 bases at V and 6 bases at J; junction bases unmatched: 1. The CDR3 runs 15 residues. CDR3 loop: CASSLGLAGVNEQFF. The CDR3 DNA reads as TGCGCCAGCAGCTTGGGACTAGCGGGGGTCAATGAGCAGTTCTTC. The full variable domain, completed using reference TRBV5-1 and TRBJ2-1, is KAGVTQTPRYLIKTRGQQVTLSCSPISGHRSVSWYQQTPGQGLQFLFEYFSETQRNKGNFPGRFSGRQFSNSRSEMNVSTLELGDSALYLCASSLGLAGVNEQFFGPGTRLTVL.

The V and J genes are TRBV19 and TRBJ2-1; tentative D call: TRBD2 (5 bases). V was clipped by 3 bases and J by 4 bases, with 13 bases between them. Germline V gene data show CDR1 as LNHDA and CDR2 as SQIVND (reference sequence). This CDR3 region has 15 residues. The CDR3: CASSISGSPYNEQFF. Written as DNA, the CDR3 is TGTGCCAGTAGTATCAGCGGCAGCCCATACAATGAGCAGTTCTTC.

V gene TRBV7-8 combines with J gene TRBJ1-2; D gene uncertain. Trimming shortened V by 1 base and J by 7 bases, and 4 bases separated the two germline ends. The CDR3 length is 11 residues. Germline lookup yields CDR1 SGHVS and CDR2 FQNEAQ. Written as DNA, the CDR3 is TGTGCCAGCAGCTTAGGTGGTGGCTACACCTTC. Translation gives CASSLGGGYTF.

V usage is TRBV19 and J usage is TRBJ2-3, with TRBD1 identical over 8 bases. The length of the CDR3 is 15 residues. Germline CDR1 and CDR2: LNHDA and SQIVND (reference sequence). V shed 5 bases and J 2 bases; nucleotides not matched to a gene: 6. The CDR3 coding sequence is TGTGCCAGTAGTCTACGGGACAGGAACACAGATACGCAGTATTTT. It translates to CASSLRDRNTDTQYF.

V gene TRBV4-1 combines with J gene TRBJ1-1; TRBD1 aligns across 7 bases. The CDR3 runs 20 residues. The V gene end was trimmed by 0 bases and the J gene end by 0 bases; junction bases not matched to a gene: 16. Germline loops: CDR1 MGHRA, CDR2 YSYEKL. This CDR3 is CASSQETQRVGDRVNTEAFF. The CDR3 DNA is TGCGCCAGCAGCCAAGAAACCCAACGGGTCGGAGACAGGGTGAACACTGAAGCTTTCTTT.

The chain links TRBV7-9 to TRBJ2-1; no reliable D call. Germline V CDR1 and CDR2: SEHNR, FQNEAQ (reference sequence). CDR3 length equals 14 residues. Trimming cost V 5 bases and J 6 bases, with 14 bases left between them. CDR3 coding DNA: TGTGCCAGCAGCAACTACCGGGCCAGCAATGAGCAGTTCTTC. This encodes CASSNYRASNEQFF. Together with reference TRBV7-9 and TRBJ2-1, the CDR3 gives the full variable domain: DTGVSQNPRHKITKRGQNVTFRCDPISEHNRLYWYRQTLGQGPEFLTYFQNEAQLEKSRLLSDRFSAERPKGSFSTLEIQRTEQGDSAMYLCASSNYRASNEQFFGPGTRLTVL.

The J gene is TRBJ2-1, the V gene TRBV4-3; D uncertain. Germline V lookup: CDR1 LGHNA, CDR2 YSLEER. Deletions cut 1 base from V and 6 bases from J, with 13 bases between. The CDR3 totals 15 residues. The CDR3: CASSQGDGLRNEQFF. DNA of the CDR3: TGCGCCAGCAGCCAAGGGGATGGGTTACGCAATGAGCAGTTCTTC.